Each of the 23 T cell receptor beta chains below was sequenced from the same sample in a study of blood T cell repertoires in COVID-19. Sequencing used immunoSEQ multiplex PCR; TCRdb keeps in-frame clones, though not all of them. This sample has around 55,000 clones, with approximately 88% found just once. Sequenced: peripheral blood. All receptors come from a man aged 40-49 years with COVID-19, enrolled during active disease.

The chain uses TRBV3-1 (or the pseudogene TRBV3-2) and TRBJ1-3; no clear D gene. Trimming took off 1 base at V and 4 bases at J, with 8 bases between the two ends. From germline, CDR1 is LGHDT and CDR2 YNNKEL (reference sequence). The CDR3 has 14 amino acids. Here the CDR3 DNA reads TGTGCCAGCAGCCAAGCTCTCGGGGGAAACACCATATATTTT. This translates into CASSQALGGNTIYF.

The CDR3 loop is CASSEGSYGYTF. The CDR3 region has the DNA TGTGCCAGCAGTGAAGGCAGCTATGGCTACACCTTC. The chain employs TRBV2 and TRBJ1-2; D gene ambiguous. V was clipped by 1 base and J by 4 bases, with 4 bases between them. This CDR3 has 12 residues. Germline V gene lookup returns CDR1 SNHLY and CDR2 FYNNEI.

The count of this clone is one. CDR3 sequence (DNA): TGTGCCAGCAGTTCCCAAGAGGATGAAAAACTGTTTTTT. Encoded protein: CASSSQEDEKLFF. V is TRBV2 and J is TRBJ1-4, with no clear D. The CDR3 contains 13 residues. V was trimmed by 5 bases and J by 6 bases, leaving 10 bases between them. CDR1 SNHLY and CDR2 FYNNEI come from the germline V gene.

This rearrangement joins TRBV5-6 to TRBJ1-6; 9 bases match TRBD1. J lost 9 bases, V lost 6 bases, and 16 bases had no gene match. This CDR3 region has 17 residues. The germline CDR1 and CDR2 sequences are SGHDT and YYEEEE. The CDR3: CASTKLAGTGQGSPLHF. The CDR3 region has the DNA TGTGCCAGCACCAAATTAGCCGGGACAGGGCAAGGTTCACCCCTCCACTTT. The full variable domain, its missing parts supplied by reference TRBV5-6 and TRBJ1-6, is DAGVTQSPTHLIKTRGQQVTLRCSPKSGHDTVSWYQQALGQGPQFIFQYYEEEERQRGNFPDRFSGHQFPNYSSELNVNALLLGDSALYLCASTKLAGTGQGSPLHFGNGTRLTVT.

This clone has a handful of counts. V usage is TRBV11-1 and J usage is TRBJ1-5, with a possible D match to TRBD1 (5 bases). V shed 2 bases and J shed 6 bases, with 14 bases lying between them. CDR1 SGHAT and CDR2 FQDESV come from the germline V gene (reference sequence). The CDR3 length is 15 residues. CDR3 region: CASSLRWGVSQPQHF. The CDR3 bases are TGTGCCAGCAGCTTACGATGGGGGGTTAGTCAGCCCCAGCATTTT.

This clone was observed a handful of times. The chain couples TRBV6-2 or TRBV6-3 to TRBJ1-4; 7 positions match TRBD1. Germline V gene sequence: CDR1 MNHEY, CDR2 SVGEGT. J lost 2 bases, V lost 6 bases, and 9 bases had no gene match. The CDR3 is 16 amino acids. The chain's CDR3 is CASSPEVGQTNEKLFF. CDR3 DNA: TGTGCCAGCAGCCCTGAAGTGGGACAGACTAATGAAAAACTGTTTTTT.

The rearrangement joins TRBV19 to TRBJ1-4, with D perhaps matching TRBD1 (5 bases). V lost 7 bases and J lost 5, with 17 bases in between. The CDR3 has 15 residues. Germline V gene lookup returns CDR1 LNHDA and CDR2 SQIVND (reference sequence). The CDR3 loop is CASTQLGQPNEKLFF. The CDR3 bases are TGTGCCAGTACCCAACTGGGGCAGCCGAATGAAAAACTGTTTTTT.

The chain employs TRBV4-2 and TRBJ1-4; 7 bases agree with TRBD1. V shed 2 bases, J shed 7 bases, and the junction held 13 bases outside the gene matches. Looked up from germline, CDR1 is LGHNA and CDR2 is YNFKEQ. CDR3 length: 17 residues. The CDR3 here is CASSQTPQTGVVEKLFF. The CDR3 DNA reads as TGTGCCAGCAGCCAAACCCCCCAAACAGGGGTGGTTGAAAAACTGTTTTTT.

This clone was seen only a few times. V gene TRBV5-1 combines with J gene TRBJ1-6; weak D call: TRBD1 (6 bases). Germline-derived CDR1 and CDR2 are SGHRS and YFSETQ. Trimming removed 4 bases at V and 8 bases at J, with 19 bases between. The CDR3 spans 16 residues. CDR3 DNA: TGCGCCAGCAGCCAAGGATCGGTCCAGGGGTATTCACCCCTCCACTTT. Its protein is CASSQGSVQGYSPLHF.

CDR3 coding DNA: TGTGCCAGCAACACCGGGACAGGGGCCGGCTATGGCTACACCTTC. This encodes CASNTGTGAGYGYTF. The chain recombines TRBV2 with TRBJ1-2; TRBD1 matches 10 bases. The V gene end was trimmed by 7 bases and the J gene end by 4 bases; junction bases not matched to a gene: 9. This CDR3 comprises 15 residues. Germline loops: CDR1 SNHLY, CDR2 FYNNEI.

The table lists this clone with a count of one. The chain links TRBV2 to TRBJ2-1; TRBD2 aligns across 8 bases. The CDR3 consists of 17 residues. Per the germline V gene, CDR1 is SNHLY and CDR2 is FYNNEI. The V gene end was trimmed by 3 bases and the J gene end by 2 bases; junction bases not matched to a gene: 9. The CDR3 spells CASSEDSGVGAYNEQFF. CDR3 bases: TGTGCCAGCAGTGAGGATAGCGGGGTCGGCGCCTACAATGAGCAGTTCTTC. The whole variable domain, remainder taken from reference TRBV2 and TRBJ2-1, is EPEVTQTPSHQVTQMGQEVILRCVPISNHLYFYWYRQILGQKVEFLVSFYNNEISEKSEIFDDQFSVERPDGSNFTLKIRSTKLEDSAMYFCASSEDSGVGAYNEQFFGPGTRLTVL.

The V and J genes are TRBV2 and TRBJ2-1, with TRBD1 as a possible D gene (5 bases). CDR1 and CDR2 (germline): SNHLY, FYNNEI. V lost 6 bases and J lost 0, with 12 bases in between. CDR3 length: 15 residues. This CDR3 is CASSGTTGSYNEQFF. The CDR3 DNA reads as TGTGCCAGCAGCGGCACCACAGGCTCCTACAATGAGCAGTTCTTC.

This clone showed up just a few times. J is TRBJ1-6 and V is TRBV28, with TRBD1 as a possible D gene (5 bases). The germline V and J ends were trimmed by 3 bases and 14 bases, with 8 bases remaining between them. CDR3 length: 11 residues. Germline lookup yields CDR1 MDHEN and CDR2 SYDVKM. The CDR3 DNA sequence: TGTGCCAGCAGTTTCCAGGGTGCCCTCCACTTT. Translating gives CASSFQGALHF.

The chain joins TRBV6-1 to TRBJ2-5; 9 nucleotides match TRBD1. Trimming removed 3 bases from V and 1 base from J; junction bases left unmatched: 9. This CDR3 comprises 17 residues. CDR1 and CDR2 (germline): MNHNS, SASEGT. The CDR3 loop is CASSEARDRGFQETQYF. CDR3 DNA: TGTGCCAGCAGTGAGGCGCGCGACAGGGGGTTCCAAGAGACCCAGTACTTC.

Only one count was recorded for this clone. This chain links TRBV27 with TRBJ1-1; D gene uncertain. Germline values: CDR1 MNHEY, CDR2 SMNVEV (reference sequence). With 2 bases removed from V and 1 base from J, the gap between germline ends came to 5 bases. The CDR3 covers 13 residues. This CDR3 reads CASSLRGNTEAFF. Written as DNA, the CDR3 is TGTGCCAGCAGTTTACGGGGGAACACTGAAGCTTTCTTT.

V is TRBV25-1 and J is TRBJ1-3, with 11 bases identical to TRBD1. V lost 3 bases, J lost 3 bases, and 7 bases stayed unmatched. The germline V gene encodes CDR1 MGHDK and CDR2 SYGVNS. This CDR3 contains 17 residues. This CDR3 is CASSDFGQGAGGNTIYF. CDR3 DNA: TGTGCCAGCAGTGATTTCGGACAGGGGGCGGGTGGAAACACCATATATTTT.

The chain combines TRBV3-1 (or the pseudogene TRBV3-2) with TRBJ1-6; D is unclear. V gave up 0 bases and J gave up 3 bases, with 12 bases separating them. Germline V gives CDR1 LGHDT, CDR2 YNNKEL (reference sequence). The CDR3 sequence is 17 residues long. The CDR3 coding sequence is TGTGCCAGCAGCCAAGATGCAGATTCGTACTATAATTCACCCCTCCACTTT. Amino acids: CASSQDADSYYNSPLHF.

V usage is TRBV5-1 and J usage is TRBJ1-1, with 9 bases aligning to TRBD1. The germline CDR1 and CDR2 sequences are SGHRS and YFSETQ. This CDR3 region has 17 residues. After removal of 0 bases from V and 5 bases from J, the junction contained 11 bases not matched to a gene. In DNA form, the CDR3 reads TGCGCCAGCAGCTTGGCAACAGGGGGCGCGAGTATTACTGAAGCTTTCTTT. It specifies CASSLATGGASITEAFF.

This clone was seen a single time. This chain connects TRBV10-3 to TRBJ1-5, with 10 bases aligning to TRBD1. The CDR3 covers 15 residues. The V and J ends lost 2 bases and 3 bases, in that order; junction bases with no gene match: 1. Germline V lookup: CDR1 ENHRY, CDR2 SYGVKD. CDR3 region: CAISEDRGLNQPQHF. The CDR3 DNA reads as TGTGCCATCAGTGAGGACAGGGGGCTCAATCAGCCCCAGCATTTT.

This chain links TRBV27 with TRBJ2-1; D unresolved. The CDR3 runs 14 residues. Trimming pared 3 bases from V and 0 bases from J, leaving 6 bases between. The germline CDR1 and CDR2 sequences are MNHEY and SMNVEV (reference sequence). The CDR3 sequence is CASSFSSSYNEQFF. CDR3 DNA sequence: TGTGCCAGCAGTTTCTCGAGCTCCTACAATGAGCAGTTCTTC.

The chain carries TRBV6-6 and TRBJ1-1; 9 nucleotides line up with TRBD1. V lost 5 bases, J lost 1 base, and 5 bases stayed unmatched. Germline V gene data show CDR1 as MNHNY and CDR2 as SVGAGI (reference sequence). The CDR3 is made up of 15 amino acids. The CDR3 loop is CASSLSGQGNTEAFF. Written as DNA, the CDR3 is TGTGCCAGCAGTCTTTCGGGACAGGGGAACACTGAAGCTTTCTTT.

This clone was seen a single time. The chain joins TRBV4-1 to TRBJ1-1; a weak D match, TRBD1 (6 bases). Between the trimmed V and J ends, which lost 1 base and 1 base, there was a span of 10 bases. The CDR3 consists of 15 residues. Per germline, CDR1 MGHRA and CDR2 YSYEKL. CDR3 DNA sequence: TGCGCCAGCAGCCAAGTAGACAGGACGAACACTGAAGCTTTCTTT. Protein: CASSQVDRTNTEAFF.

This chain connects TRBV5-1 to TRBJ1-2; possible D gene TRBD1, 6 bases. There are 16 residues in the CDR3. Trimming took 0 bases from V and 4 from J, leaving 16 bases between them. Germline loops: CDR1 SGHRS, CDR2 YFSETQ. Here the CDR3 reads CASSLEQGGVPYGYTF. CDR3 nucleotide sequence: TGCGCCAGCAGCTTGGAACAGGGAGGGGTACCCTATGGCTACACCTTC. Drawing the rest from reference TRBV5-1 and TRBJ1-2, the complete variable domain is KAGVTQTPRYLIKTRGQQVTLSCSPISGHRSVSWYQQTPGQGLQFLFEYFSETQRNKGNFPGRFSGRQFSNSRSEMNVSTLELGDSALYLCASSLEQGGVPYGYTFGSGTRLTVV.